Listed below are T cell receptor beta chains from one sample, sequenced in a study of T-cell reconstitution after alpha-beta-depleted transplantation in children. A single record per CDR3 protein comes from TCRdb applying MiXCR to the PCR reads. Of fewer than 700,000 distinct CDR3 sequences listed, 10% to 15% were seen once; the top ten hold around 2%. The specimen comprised PBMCs, mostly from graft donor cells, sampled 360 days after TCRalphabeta/CD19-depleted stem cell transplant. These receptors were obtained from a male patient younger than 18 who had a stem cell transplant for acute myeloid leukemia, so the T cells may come from the graft donor. The CDR3 runs from the conserved cysteine through the conserved F or W. Each record gives: clone size, V gene, D gene, J gene, CDR3 DNA, CDR3 protein. D genes are given only for firm matches. Not all rows give a size; the values are once, few, many and, for expanded clones, a class.

>many|TRBV12-3/TRBV12-4|TRBD1|TRBJ1-2
TGTGCCAGCTCCTCCCGGGGACAGGTGAACTATGGCTACACCTTC
CASSSRGQVNYGYTF
>few|TRBV28|NA|TRBJ2-3
TGTGCCAGCAGTTTATTCGCAGGCAATGCGGCGCAGTATTTT
CASSLFAGNAAQYF
>few|TRBV20-1|NA|TRBJ1-2
TGCAGTGCTAGCGACGTTCGGGGGGACTATGGCTACACCTTC
CSASDVRGDYGYTF
>few|TRBV13|NA|TRBJ2-2
TGTGCCAGCAGCCCAGACCCCAGGGGCACCGGGGAGCTGTTTTTT
CASSPDPRGTGELFF
>many|TRBV29-1|NA|TRBJ2-7
TGCAGCGTTGGCAAGGGCTCCTACGAGCAGTACTTC
CSVGKGSYEQYF
>NA|TRBV7-1|TRBD1|TRBJ2-7
TGTGCCAGCAGCTCCTCCGGGACAGGGGGCGCGAGGCCTCCCAGGGCGCAATACGAGCAGTACTTC
CASSSSGTGGARPPRAQYEQYF
>NA|TRBV4-1|TRBD2|TRBJ2-3
TGCGCCAGCAGCCCCCGTCGGCTAGCGGGAGGGAGTAGCACAGATACGCAGTATTTT
CASSPRRLAGGSSTDTQYF
>NA|TRBV28|TRBD2|TRBJ2-3
TGTGCCAGCAGTTTATATAGGACTAGCGTCATCTCTAGCACAGATACGCAGTATTTT
CASSLYRTSVISSTDTQYF
>NA|TRBV7-2|TRBD1|TRBJ2-1
TGTGCCAGCAGCCCTCAGACAGGGGGCGTCTACAATGAGCAGTTCTTC
CASSPQTGGVYNEQFF
>few|TRBV12-3/TRBV12-4|NA|TRBJ2-1
TGTGCCAGCAGCCACGATAGACATGACAATGAGCAGTTCTTC
CASSHDRHDNEQFF
>many|TRBV12-3/TRBV12-4|TRBD1|TRBJ2-1
TGTGCCAGCAGCCGAAGGACAGGGTTCAATGAGCAGTTCTTC
CASSRRTGFNEQFF
>many|TRBV13|TRBD2|TRBJ2-2
TGTGCCAGCAGCTCCGGGACTAGCGGGACAGACGGGGAGCTGTTTTTT
CASSSGTSGTDGELFF
>NA|TRBV19|TRBD1|TRBJ2-1
TGTGCCAGTAGTATTTGGGACAGCTACAATGAGCAGTTCTTC
CASSIWDSYNEQFF
>NA|TRBV20-1|TRBD2|TRBJ2-1
TGCAGTGCTAGAGGGTTTCGGGAGGTAACTGAGCAGTTCTTC
CSARGFREVTEQFF
>NA|TRBV2|TRBD1|TRBJ1-1
TGTGCCAGCAGTGAAGAGATGGGGACAGCTGAAGCTTTCTTT
CASSEEMGTAEAFF
>few|TRBV9|NA|TRBJ2-5
TGTGCCAGCAGCGTAGATCGGGAGACCCAGTACTTC
CASSVDRETQYF
>NA|TRBV5-1|NA|TRBJ2-7
TGCGCCAGCAGCTGGAACGGGGGCCAATCCTACGAGCAGTACTTC
CASSWNGGQSYEQYF
>NA|TRBV20-1|NA|TRBJ2-7
TGCAGTCCAGGGGTAGGTTCCTACGAGCAGTACTTC
CSPGVGSYEQYF
>few|TRBV29-1|NA|TRBJ1-1
TGCAGCGCTAGAGGGACGCTCACTGCTGAAGCTTTCTTT
CSARGTLTAEAFF
>NA|TRBV7-9|NA|TRBJ1-1
TGTGCCAGCAGCCTCGGGACCTACCTGAACACTGAAGCTTTCTTT
CASSLGTYLNTEAFF
>few|TRBV28|NA|TRBJ1-2
TGTGCCAGCATCCCGGGACGGTGGACGAACTATGGCTACACCTTC
CASIPGRWTNYGYTF
>few|TRBV11-2|TRBD2|TRBJ2-5
TGTGCCAGCAGCCTCGGGACTAGCGGGAGTTCGGAGACCCAGTACTTC
CASSLGTSGSSETQYF
>many|TRBV28|NA|TRBJ2-1
TGTGCCAGCAGCCCAGACAGCAGAACCTACAATGAGCAGTTCTTC
CASSPDSRTYNEQFF
>few|TRBV11-2|NA|TRBJ1-1
TGTGCCAGCAGCTTCCGAGGCTGGGAGAAGCCTTTCTTT
CASSFRGWEKPFF
>many|TRBV6-1|NA|TRBJ1-1
TGTGCCACCACCGCCTTTAACAGGCAATTAAGGACTGAAGCTTTCTTT
CATTAFNRQLRTEAFF
>many|TRBV18|NA|TRBJ2-7
TGTGCCAGCTCACCACTGGCGGCCTCCTACGAGCAGTACTTC
CASSPLAASYEQYF
>NA|TRBV14|NA|TRBJ2-1
TGTGCCAGCAGCCAACCCGGGGGGCGTTGGGGCAATGAGCAGTTCTTC
CASSQPGGRWGNEQFF
>few|TRBV20-1|NA|TRBJ2-5
TGCAGTGCTAGAGCCCCAATCGGGGAGACCCAGTACTTC
CSARAPIGETQYF
>many|TRBV12-3/TRBV12-4|NA|TRBJ2-2
TGTGCCAGCATTATAAACACCGGGGAGCTGTTTTTT
CASIINTGELFF
>many|TRBV6-2/TRBV6-3|TRBD2|TRBJ2-1
TGTGCCAGCAGCCGACCCGGACTAGCGGGGGACTTAGAGTCCTACAATGAGCAGTTCTTC
CASSRPGLAGDLESYNEQFF
>few|TRBV28|TRBD2|TRBJ2-5
TGTGCCAGCAGTTTATCCCTAGCGGGAGGGGGACAGACCCAGTACTTC
CASSLSLAGGGQTQYF
>NA|TRBV18|NA|TRBJ1-3
TGTGCCAGCTCACTCAGGTCCTCCTCTGGAAACACCATATATTTT
CASSLRSSSGNTIYF
>NA|TRBV20-1|TRBD1|TRBJ2-7
TGCAGTCCGAAACCCGGGACAGGGACCCGCTACGAGCAGTACTTC
CSPKPGTGTRYEQYF
>few|TRBV9|TRBD2|TRBJ2-1
TGTGCCAGCAGCGTAGATAGGACTAGCGCGTACAATGAGCAGTTCTTC
CASSVDRTSAYNEQFF
>few|TRBV14|TRBD1|TRBJ1-5
TGTGCCAGCAGCCAAGGGACAGGGAATAATCAGCCCCAGCATTTT
CASSQGTGNNQPQHF
>few|TRBV6-2/TRBV6-3|NA|TRBJ2-2
TGTGCCAGCAGTTACTCCATGGACAGAATTAGACTTCATTCCGGGGAGCTGTTTTTT
CASSYSMDRIRLHSGELFF
>few|TRBV20-1|TRBD2|TRBJ2-5
TGCAGTGCTAGCGGGACTAGCGGGAGCACCCAGTACTTC
CSASGTSGSTQYF
>NA|TRBV27|NA|TRBJ2-3
TGTGCCAGCAGCACCCACGTTGGGGCAGATACGCAGTATTTT
CASSTHVGADTQYF
>many|TRBV12-3/TRBV12-4|TRBD1|TRBJ2-5
TGTGCCAGCACAGGGGGCGCGGAGACCCAGTACTTC
CASTGGAETQYF
>NA|TRBV13|TRBD2|TRBJ2-1
TGTGCCAGCAGCCCCTCCCGACTAGCGGGAGTACGAGAGCAGTTCTTC
CASSPSRLAGVREQFF
>many|TRBV4-3|NA|TRBJ2-7
TGCGCCAGCAGCCAAGAAAAGACAGGATTCGGGAGCCTCGAGCAGTACTTC
CASSQEKTGFGSLEQYF
>many|TRBV25-1|TRBD1|TRBJ2-3
TGTGCCAGCAGTGGTGACAGGGCATTCGCAGATACGCAGTATTTT
CASSGDRAFADTQYF
>few|TRBV7-2|TRBD2|TRBJ2-5
TGTGCCAGCAGCTTGAGGGGCGGGAGGGGGGAGACCCAGTACTTC
CASSLRGGRGETQYF
>many|TRBV2|TRBD2|TRBJ2-7
TGTGCCAGCAGGAGGACTAGCGGGACCCCCCTCGAGCAGTACTTC
CASRRTSGTPLEQYF
>NA|TRBV20-1|NA|TRBJ2-7
TGCAGTGCTTCCTCTTTTTCGGCGGGGATCTACGAGCAGTACTTC
CSASSFSAGIYEQYF
>few|TRBV4-1|NA|TRBJ2-1
TGCGCCAGCAGCCATCCTGGGCGGACGGAGCAGTTCTTC
CASSHPGRTEQFF
>many|TRBV3-1|NA|TRBJ1-3
TGTGCCAGCAGCCAAGGGGTGGGCCTTCTCTCTGGAAACACCATATATTTT
CASSQGVGLLSGNTIYF
>many|TRBV7-2|NA|TRBJ2-1
TGTGCCAGCAGCTCAAGGGAGCAGTTTGAAAAATCCTACAATGAGCAGTTCTTC
CASSSREQFEKSYNEQFF
>many|TRBV25-1|NA|TRBJ1-1
TGTGCCAGCAGAGATACAGGGTCCCCTGAAGCTTTCTTT
CASRDTGSPEAFF
>NA|TRBV5-1|NA|TRBJ2-1
TGCGCCAGCAGCTCACGGGCTAGCTCCTACAATGAGCAGTTCTTC
CASSSRASSYNEQFF
>many|TRBV18|NA|TRBJ2-7
TGTGCCAGCTCCTGGGGGCCCAACGAGCAGTACTTC
CASSWGPNEQYF
>many|TRBV6-2/TRBV6-3|TRBD1|TRBJ2-1
TGTGCCAGCAGTTTTTCCGGGACAGGGGGCAATGAGCAGTTCTTC
CASSFSGTGGNEQFF
>NA|TRBV30|NA|TRBJ2-3
TGTGCCTGGAGGTGGACCCCCTGGGGAGATACGCAGTATTTT
CAWRWTPWGDTQYF